Below, one T cell receptor (beta chain) is given with its context. Its recognized antigen is unknown. Nothing much larger sits one base from this clone, and base qualities are not available. The data belong to a study of cytomegalovirus exposure and HLA in healthy donors (dated by TCRdb to 2016 to 2017). For context, the study as a whole: An earlier analysis of some 620 of the donors reported 276 Gb of sequence data and 100 million to 120 million unique TCR beta sequences obtained from some 170 million T cells. In a later analysis, previously published TCR beta repertoires from some 640 donors were re-analyzed and high-resolution HLA genotyping was added so that TCR occurrence patterns could be studied. Of the 398 genotyped donors, approximately 83% fell in the genetic ancestry cluster associated with self-reported Caucasian donors. Among some 410 genotyped donors of the cohort, an average of approximately 240,000 unique TCR beta nucleotide sequences was sequenced per donor, of which approximately 19% were non-productive. Typing coverage varied by locus: roughly 629-640 donors for A, B, C, DRB1 and DQB1; 500 to 550 for DQA1; more than 600 for DPA1; 450 to 480 for DPB1. The study aimed to test whether signatures of past pathogen exposure could be identified by cataloging public T cell receptors. An early release covering 550 to 650 HLA-typed donors comprised around 300 gigabases of sequencing data and around 80 million unique TCR sequences. Besides the first cohort of roughly 640 subjects, a separate validation cohort made up of roughly 130 different subjects was used. A later genetic analysis used genome-wide SNP genotypes for about 60% of the roughly 670 donors, treating that subset as a discovery cohort. The later analysis used no new phenotypic data to find candidate immune exposures, relying instead on TCR beta sequences and their occurrence across donors. To predict cytomegalovirus infection status, the study combined high-throughput TCR immunosequencing, statistical association of individual TCRs with disease status, and machine learning. To decide whether each TCR beta V gene segment behaved as functional or pseudogenic, an earlier analysis of some 600 of the donors relied on high-throughput TCR beta sequencing. Alongside the repertoire data, information on donor age, sex, ethnicity and CMV serostatus was compiled. Because of strong linkage in the cohort, roughly five DR-DQ haplotypes were treated as single units for association and clustering. The study profiled the T cell repertoires of approximately 700 subjects by immunosequencing and related them to cytomegalovirus serostatus. Class I and class II HLA loci were covered by the typing at four-digit resolution. All discovery cohort repertoires had been generated on a single sequencing platform.

The cohort comprised more than 550 healthy bone marrow donors. All cohort members were sampled while nominally healthy, although unrecorded immune exposures were likely present. The donor was CMV seropositive and belonged to the group of 250 to 300 seropositive cohort members. Every donor gave a peripheral blood sample, and the peripheral blood mononuclear cells from that sample were used for TCR beta sequencing. Genomic DNA was extracted from the blood cell samples with the Qiagen DNeasy Blood Extraction Kit. What the study reported, not specific to this receptor: In a later analysis, 15,000 to 20,000 TCR beta sequences were associated with specific HLA alleles at a false discovery rate of 0.05. A later analysis found that TCR association rates varied across HLA loci, with DRB1 alleles showing the most associated TCRs and HLA-C alleles the fewest. A few of the identified cytomegalovirus-associated TCR beta chains were confirmed in vitro to be specific for cytomegalovirus antigens. The study listed 164 TCR beta chains as associated with cytomegalovirus. Only TCR beta chains were sequenced in this cohort, and the absence of alpha or paired-chain data limited detectable features. Because counts were too low, about 15 rarely observed V segments, including chromosome 9 orphons, were left out of the earlier analysis of 587 of the donors. Presence/absence analyses assumed roughly uniform sequencing depth across donors, an assumption that may not hold. Correlated functional status among segregating V segments might be attributable to linkage disequilibrium, but an unknown experimental factor could not be ruled out. While some public TCRs were present in many individuals, most TCR sequences turned up only very rarely across donors. Broadly in line with IMGT annotations, most TCR beta V segments showed up in productive rearrangements about 87% or about 30% of the time in an earlier analysis of about 500 of the donors. Some IMGT-functional V segments, including TRBV6-2 and TRBV6-3, could not be distinguished by the 87-base-pair reads and were therefore excluded. A further reported finding was that TCR beta sequences accurately predicted the HLA-A and HLA-B alleles for most subjects in the first cohort. Immune exposure information for the cohort was limited to CMV serostatus. In a later genetic analysis, fewer N-insertions in productive TCRs were reported among donors in an Asian-associated ancestry cluster than the 666-donor mean. In a later analysis, HLA-associated TCR beta chains showed more clonal expansion and lower generation probabilities than non-associated chains that were equally common. HLA typing was unavailable for some donors at each locus, so association tests used only the typed subset. A cluster of highly shared sequence variants was judged likely to represent a technical artifact of the sequencing pipeline. The classifier was reported to diagnose cytomegalovirus status with high specificity and sensitivity in both the original cohort and the validation cohort. A later analysis found that most CMV-associated TCR beta chains appeared HLA-restricted, with HLA associations seemingly driven largely by CMV exposure. The authors suggested that the approach could potentially be generalized to other disease states and immunological phenotypes. Strong co-occurrence of HLA alleles, especially DR and DQ, made assigning TCR associations to individual alleles difficult. A later genetic analysis associated a missense DCLRE1C variant with V-gene and J-gene trimming of TCR beta chains, and an independent cohort replicated the association. A later analysis reported that several top co-occurrence clusters appeared linked to parvovirus B19, influenza, CMV and Epstein-Barr virus.

The CDR3, cysteine through phenylalanine, is 18 amino acids long. Just the 54-base CDR3 DNA is kept, in frame starting at base 1. From a lookup of the germline V gene, CDR1 and CDR2 are SGDLS and YYNGEE. Trimming removed 5 bases from V and 3 bases from J; the gene matches leave 10 bases unexplained. Libraries were prepared through the immunoSEQ multiplex PCR assay. The multiplex PCR relied on a mix of 60 forward primers for TCR Vbeta segments and 13 reverse primers for TCR Jbeta segments. The CDR3 region of rearranged TCR beta genes was amplified from genomic DNA with a multiplex PCR assay. On the Illumina HiSeq System, the amplified TCR beta libraries were sequenced as 87-base-pair reads. The authors' analysis ran thus. In a later analysis, tens of millions of unique TCR beta chains were counted across the roughly 670 repertoires, and roughly 10 million of these chains were shared by at least two donors. Raw reads were error-corrected and collapsed into unique sequences by a nearest-neighbor algorithm in which closely related sequences were merged to remove PCR and sequencing errors. To assign V, D and J gene segments, CDR3 sequences were aligned to IMGT reference sequences. For a sequence to be retained, a match of at least six nucleotides was required to both a V gene segment and a J gene segment. A rearrangement was called productive if the CDR3 had no stop codons and remained in frame with V and J, and every other rearrangement was called non-productive. Following IMGT convention, CDR3 was defined as the stretch from the second conserved V-encoded cysteine up to the conserved J-encoded phenylalanine. The earlier analysis of about 590 of the donors excluded sequences that lacked an unambiguous match to a single V gene segment. In an earlier analysis of approximately 590 of the donors, a V segment was called functional when productive rearrangements were above 56.7%, and segregating when the standard deviation between donors exceeded 5%. A statistical classification framework was built to diagnose cytomegalovirus status from the catalog of TCR beta chain sequences. In a later analysis, V and J genes were assigned by comparing TCR nucleotide sequences against IMGT/GENE-DB human TR gene sequences. Using the TCRdist pipeline, a later analysis assigned CDR3 sequences along with most-parsimonious VDJ recombination scenarios. A later analysis defined each TCR beta chain by its CDR3 amino acid sequence plus V-gene family, and excluded reads lacking a unique V-gene family. As a way to deal with suspected cross-contamination and a sequencing artifact, a later analysis dropped 450 to 600 nucleotide sequences that were highly shared and had low generation probability. For each public chain, a later analysis derived a clonal expansion index from normalized ranks of inferred template counts within each repertoire. A later analysis computed generation probabilities with a VDJ recombination model fitted to out-of-frame rearrangements, and checked the results against IGoR. Hypergeometric tests were used in a later analysis to score TCR-TCR, TCR-HLA and TCR-CMV co-occurrence, with a repertoire-size bias correction applied to the TCR pairs. False discovery rates were estimated in a later analysis by permuting HLA or CMV assignments 20 times. In a later analysis, co-occurring TCRs were grouped using DBSCAN, with TCRdist sequence similarity added in when clustering inside HLA-allele-positive subsets. Repertoires with fewer than 30,000 or more than 120,000 public chains were left out of co-occurrence clustering, as were several repertoires with anomalous nucleotide sharing. TCRdb holds this immuneACCESS table with in-frame rearrangements only. Some clones are missing; in checked studies, unresolved V genes explain under half, and the rest has no known cause. V, J and clone size are taken as reported in that table, and D and trimming were inferred from the DNA itself. This sample comprises 200,000 to 250,000 clones, about 80% of them detected only once. 5% to 6.5% of the sample goes to the ten largest clones.

The sample was PBMCs. The origin of this receptor is a woman aged 35 to 49 in good health and CMV-seropositive. This chain is built from TRBV9 and TRBJ2-3, with 15 middle bases fitting TRBD2. The DNA is TGTGCCAGCAGTGTCGGACTAGCGGGGGGGCCGCGGACAGATACGCAGTATTTT. This encodes CASSVGLAGGPRTDTQYF.